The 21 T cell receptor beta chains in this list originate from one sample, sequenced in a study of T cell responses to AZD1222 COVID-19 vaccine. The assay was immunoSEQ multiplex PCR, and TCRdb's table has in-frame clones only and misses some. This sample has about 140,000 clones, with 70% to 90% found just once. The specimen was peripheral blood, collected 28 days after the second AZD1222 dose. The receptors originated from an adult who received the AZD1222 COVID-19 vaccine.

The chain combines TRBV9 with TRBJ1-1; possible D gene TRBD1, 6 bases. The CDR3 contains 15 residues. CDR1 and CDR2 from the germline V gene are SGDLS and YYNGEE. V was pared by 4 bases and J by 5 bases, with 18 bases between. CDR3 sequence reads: CASSRWTDGRTEAFF. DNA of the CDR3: TGTGCCAGCAGCAGGTGGACAGATGGGAGGACTGAAGCTTTCTTT.

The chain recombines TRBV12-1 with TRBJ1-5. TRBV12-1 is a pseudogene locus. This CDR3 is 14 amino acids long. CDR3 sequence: CASSFVGSNQPQHF. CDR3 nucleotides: TGTGCCAGCAGCTTTGTGGGGAGCAATCAGCCCCAGCATTTT.

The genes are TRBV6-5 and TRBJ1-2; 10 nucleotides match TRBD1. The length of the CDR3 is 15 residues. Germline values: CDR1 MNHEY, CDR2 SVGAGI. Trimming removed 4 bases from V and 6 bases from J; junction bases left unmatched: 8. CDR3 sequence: CASSSEGQGFNGYTF. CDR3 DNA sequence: TGTGCCAGCAGTTCCGAGGGACAGGGGTTCAATGGCTACACCTTC.

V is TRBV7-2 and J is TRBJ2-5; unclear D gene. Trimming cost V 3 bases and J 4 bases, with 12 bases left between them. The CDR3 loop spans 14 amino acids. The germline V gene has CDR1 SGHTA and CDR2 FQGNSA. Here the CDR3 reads CASSLTPGSETQYF. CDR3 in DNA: TGTGCCAGCAGCTTGACCCCTGGGTCAGAGACCCAGTACTTC.

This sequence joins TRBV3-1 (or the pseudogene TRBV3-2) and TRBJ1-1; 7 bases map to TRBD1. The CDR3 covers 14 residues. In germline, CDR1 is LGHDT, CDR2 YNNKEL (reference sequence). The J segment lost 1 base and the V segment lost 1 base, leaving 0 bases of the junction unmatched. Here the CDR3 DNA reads TGTGCCAGCAGCCAAGGGACAGGGAACACTGAAGCTTTCTTT. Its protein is CASSQGTGNTEAFF.

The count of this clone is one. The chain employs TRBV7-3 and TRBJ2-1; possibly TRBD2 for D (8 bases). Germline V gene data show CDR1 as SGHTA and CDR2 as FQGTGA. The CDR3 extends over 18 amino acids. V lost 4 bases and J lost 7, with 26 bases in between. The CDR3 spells CASSYRGASGSVRNEQFF. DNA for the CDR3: TGTGCCAGCAGCTACAGGGGTGCAAGCGGGAGTGTCAGGAATGAGCAGTTCTTC. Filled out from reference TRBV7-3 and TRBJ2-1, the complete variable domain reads GAGVSQTPSNKVTEKGKYVELRCDPISGHTALYWYRQSLGQGPEFLIYFQGTGAADDSGLPNDRFFAVRPEGSVSTLKIQRTERGDSAVYLCASSYRGASGSVRNEQFFGPGTRLTVL.

CDR3 region: CATSPSDGTGEKNIQYF. The CDR3 DNA sequence: TGTGCCACCAGTCCCTCAGACGGGACAGGGGAGAAAAACATTCAGTACTTC. The V gene is TRBV24-1, the J gene TRBJ2-4; 10 bases are a match to TRBD1. V shed 6 bases, J shed 4 bases, and the junction held 11 bases outside the gene matches. This CDR3 has 17 amino acids. Germline V CDR1 and CDR2: KGHDR, SFDVKD.

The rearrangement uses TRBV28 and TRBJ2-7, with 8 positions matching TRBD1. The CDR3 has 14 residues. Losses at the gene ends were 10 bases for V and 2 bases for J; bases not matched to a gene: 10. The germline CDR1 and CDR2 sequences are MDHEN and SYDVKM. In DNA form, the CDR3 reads TGTGCCACGGCCCACAGGGGGGAGACCTACGAGCAGTACTTC. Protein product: CATAHRGETYEQYF.

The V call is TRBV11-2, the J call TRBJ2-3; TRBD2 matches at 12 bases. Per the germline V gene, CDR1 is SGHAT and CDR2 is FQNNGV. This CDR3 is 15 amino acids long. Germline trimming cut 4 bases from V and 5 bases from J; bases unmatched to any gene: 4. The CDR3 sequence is CASSSLAGGQDTQYF. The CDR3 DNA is TGTGCCAGCAGCTCCCTAGCGGGGGGGCAAGATACGCAGTATTTT.

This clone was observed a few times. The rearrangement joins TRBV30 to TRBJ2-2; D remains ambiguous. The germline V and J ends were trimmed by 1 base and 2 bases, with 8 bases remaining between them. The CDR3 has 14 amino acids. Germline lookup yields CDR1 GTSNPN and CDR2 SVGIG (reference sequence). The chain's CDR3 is CAWSGGPNTGELFF. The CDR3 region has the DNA TGTGCCTGGAGTGGCGGACCTAACACCGGGGAGCTGTTTTTT.

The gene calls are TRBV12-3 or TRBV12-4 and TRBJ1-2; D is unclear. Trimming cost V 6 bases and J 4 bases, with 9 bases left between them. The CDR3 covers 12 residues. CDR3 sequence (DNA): TGTGCCAGCAGAGGGTCAGGCTATGGCTACACCTTC. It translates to CASRGSGYGYTF.

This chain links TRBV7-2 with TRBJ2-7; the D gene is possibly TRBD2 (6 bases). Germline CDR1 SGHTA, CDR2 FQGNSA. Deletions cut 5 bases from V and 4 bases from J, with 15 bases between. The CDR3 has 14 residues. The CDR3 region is CASSLYPSAYEQYF. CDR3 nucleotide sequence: TGTGCCAGCAGCCTCTATCCTAGCGCGTACGAGCAGTACTTC.

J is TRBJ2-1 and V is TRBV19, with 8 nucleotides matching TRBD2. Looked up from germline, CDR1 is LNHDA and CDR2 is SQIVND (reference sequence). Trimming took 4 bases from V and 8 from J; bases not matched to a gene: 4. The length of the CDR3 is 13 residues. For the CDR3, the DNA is TGTGCCAGTAGTACTCAAGCGGGAGATGAGCAGTTCTTC. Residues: CASSTQAGDEQFF. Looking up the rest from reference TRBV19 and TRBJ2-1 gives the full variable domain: DGGITQSPKYLFRKEGQNVTLSCEQNLNHDAMYWYRQDPGQGLRLIYYSQIVNDFQKGDIAEGYSVSREKKESFPLTVTSAQKNPTAFYLCASSTQAGDEQFFGPGTRLTVL.

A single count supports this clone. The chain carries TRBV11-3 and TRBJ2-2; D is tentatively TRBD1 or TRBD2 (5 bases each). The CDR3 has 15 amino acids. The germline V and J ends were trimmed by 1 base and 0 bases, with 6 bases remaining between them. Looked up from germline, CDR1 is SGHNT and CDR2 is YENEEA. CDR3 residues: CASSLGDPNTGELFF. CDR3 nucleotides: TGTGCCAGCAGCTTAGGGGACCCGAACACCGGGGAGCTGTTTTTT.

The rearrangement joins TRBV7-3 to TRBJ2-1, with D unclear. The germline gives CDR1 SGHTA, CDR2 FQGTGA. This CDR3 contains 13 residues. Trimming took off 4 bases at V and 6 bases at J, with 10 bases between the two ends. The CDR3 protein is CASSSLGSNEQFF. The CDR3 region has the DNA TGTGCCAGCAGCTCCCTAGGCTCCAATGAGCAGTTCTTC.

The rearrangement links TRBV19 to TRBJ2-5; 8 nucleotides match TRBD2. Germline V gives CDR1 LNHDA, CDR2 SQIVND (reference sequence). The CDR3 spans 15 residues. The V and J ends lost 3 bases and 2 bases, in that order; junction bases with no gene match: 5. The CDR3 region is CASSIALAGQETQYF. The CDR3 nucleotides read TGTGCCAGTAGTATTGCCTTAGCGGGACAAGAGACCCAGTACTTC.

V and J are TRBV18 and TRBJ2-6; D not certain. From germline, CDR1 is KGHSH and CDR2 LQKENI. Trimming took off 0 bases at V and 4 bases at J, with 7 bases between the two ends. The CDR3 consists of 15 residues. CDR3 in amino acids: CASSPPSSGANVLTF. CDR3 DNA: TGTGCCAGCTCACCACCCAGTTCCGGGGCCAACGTCCTGACTTTC.

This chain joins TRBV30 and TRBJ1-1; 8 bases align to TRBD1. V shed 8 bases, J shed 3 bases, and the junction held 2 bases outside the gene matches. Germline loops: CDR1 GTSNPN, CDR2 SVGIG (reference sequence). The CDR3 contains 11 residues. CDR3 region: CATTGDTEAFF. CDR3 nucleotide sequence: TGTGCCACGACAGGGGACACTGAAGCTTTCTTT.

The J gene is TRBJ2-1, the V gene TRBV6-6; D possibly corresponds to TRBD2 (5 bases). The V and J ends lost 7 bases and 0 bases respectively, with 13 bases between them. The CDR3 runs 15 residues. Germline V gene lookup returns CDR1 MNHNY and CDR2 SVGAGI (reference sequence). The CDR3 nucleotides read TGTGCCAGCACCGCCGGTGGGAGCTCCTACAATGAGCAGTTCTTC. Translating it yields CASTAGGSSYNEQFF.

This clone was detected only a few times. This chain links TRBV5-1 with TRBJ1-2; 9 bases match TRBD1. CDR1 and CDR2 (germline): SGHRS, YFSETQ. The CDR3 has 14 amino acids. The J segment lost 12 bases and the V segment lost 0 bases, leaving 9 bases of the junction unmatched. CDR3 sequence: CASSLGDRALENTF. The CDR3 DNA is TGCGCCAGCAGCTTGGGGGACAGGGCTCTTGAAAACACCTTC. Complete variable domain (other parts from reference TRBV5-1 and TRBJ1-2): KAGVTQTPRYLIKTRGQQVTLSCSPISGHRSVSWYQQTPGQGLQFLFEYFSETQRNKGNFPGRFSGRQFSNSRSEMNVSTLELGDSALYLCASSLGDRALENTFGSGTRLTVV.

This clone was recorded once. CDR3 DNA: TGTGCCAGCAGTTCGACAGGGGCCGGCTACACCTTC. Encoded protein: CASSSTGAGYTF. The J gene is TRBJ1-2, the V gene TRBV6-5; TRBD1 matches 8 bases. V was pared by 4 bases and J by 8 bases, with 3 bases of the junction left unmatched. The length of the CDR3 is 12 residues. Germline loops: CDR1 MNHEY, CDR2 SVGAGI.